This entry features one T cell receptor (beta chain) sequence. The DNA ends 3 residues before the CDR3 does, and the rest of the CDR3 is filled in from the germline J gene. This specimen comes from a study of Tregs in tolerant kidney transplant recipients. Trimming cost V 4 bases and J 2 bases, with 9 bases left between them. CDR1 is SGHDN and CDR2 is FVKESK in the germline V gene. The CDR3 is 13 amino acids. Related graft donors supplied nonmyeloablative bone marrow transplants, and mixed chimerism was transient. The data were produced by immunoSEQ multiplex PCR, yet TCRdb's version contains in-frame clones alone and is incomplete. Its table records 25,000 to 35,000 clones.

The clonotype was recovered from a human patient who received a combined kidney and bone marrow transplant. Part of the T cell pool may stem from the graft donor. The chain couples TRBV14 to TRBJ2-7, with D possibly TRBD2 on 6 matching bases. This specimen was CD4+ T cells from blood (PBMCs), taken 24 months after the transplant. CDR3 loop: CASSPRGTYEQYF. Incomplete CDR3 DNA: TGTGCCAGCAGCCCCCGCGGGACCTACGAG.